The clone carrying this TCR beta chain was detected only once. The same CDR3 arises from other DNA sequences in this sample as well. This CDR3 is 16 amino acids long. V shed 0 bases and J 0 bases; nucleotides not matched to a gene: 2. Germline CDR1 and CDR2: MRHNA and SNTAGT. Participants spanned ages about 18 to 90 years and resided in roughly 22 US areas. The sample belongs to a study of blood T cell repertoires in COVID-19. The table came from immunoSEQ multiplex PCR; TCRdb's copy has only in-frame clones and leaves some out. The sample records about 280,000 clones, 90% being singletons. V and J are TRBV6-4 and TRBJ2-1, with 7 nucleotides matching TRBD2. The source of this sequence is a woman in her twenties or thirties with acute COVID-19. Sequencing was done on a sample of PBMCs or T cells enriched from blood (not recorded which). In DNA, the CDR3 is TGTGCCAGCAGTGACTCGGGCGGGAGCTCCTACAATGAGCAGTTCTTC. Its translation is CASSDSGGSSYNEQFF.